Listed below are T cell receptor beta chains from one sample, sequenced in a study of graft-versus-host responses after intestinal transplantation. The assay was immunoSEQ multiplex PCR, and TCRdb's table has in-frame clones only and misses some. The repertoire holds fewer than 10,000 clones, with 75% to 85% as singletons. The sample here was ileum tissue, taken 450 to 480 days after intestinal transplantation. The receptors derive from a human patient who received an intestinal transplant, so some T cells may come from the graft donor. CDR3s include the opening cysteine and the closing phenylalanine or tryptophan. The D gene is left open where the match is weak. Not every row has a clone size; where given, it reads once, few, many or a size class.

v_call	j_call	clone_size	d_call	cdr3_nt	cdr3_aa
TRBV4-2	TRBJ1-1	-	TRBD1	TGTGCCAGCAGCCAAGGGGCGGGACAGGGAGATGGCACTGAAGCTTTCTTT	CASSQGAGQGDGTEAFF
TRBV7-3	TRBJ1-5	few	-	TGTGCCAGCAGCTTAGACAGTCTTAGCAATCAGCCCCAGCATTTT	CASSLDSLSNQPQHF
TRBV7-9	TRBJ2-3	medium-sized	-	TGTGCCAGCAGCTTAGTTCAGGGCACAGATACGCAGTATTTT	CASSLVQGTDTQYF
TRBV27	TRBJ2-5	-	-	TGTGCCAGCAGTTTTTCACCCCTGGGGGAGACCCAGTACTTC	CASSFSPLGETQYF
TRBV5-3	TRBJ1-2	once	-	TGTGCCAGCAGCCTGAGGGGTGGAGGCTACACCTTC	CASSLRGGGYTF
TRBV11-2	TRBJ1-6	-	-	TGTGCCAGCAGCTTAGTTGGAGGTTTCTCACCCCTCCACTTT	CASSLVGGFSPLHF
TRBV9	TRBJ1-5	-	-	TGTGCCAGCTATGAGGGGGGCAAGGGCAATCAGCCCCAGCATTTT	CASYEGGKGNQPQHF
TRBV6-1	TRBJ2-7	-	-	TGTGCCAGCACCCTCTACGAGCAGTACTTC	CASTLYEQYF
TRBV6-1	TRBJ1-1	-	-	TGTGCCAGCAGTCCTCAGGTAAACACTGAAGCTTTCTTT	CASSPQVNTEAFF
TRBV5-1	TRBJ2-5	few	TRBD2	TGCGCCAGCGGAAGTAGCGGGGGCCAGGAGACCCAGTACTTC	CASGSSGGQETQYF
TRBV5-4	TRBJ1-2	-	TRBD1	TGTGCCAGCAGCCTTGACAGGGTAAGAGGCTACACCTTC	CASSLDRVRGYTF
TRBV6-1	TRBJ2-2	-	-	TGTGCCAGCGGGCTGGAGGGGGGAATCGGGGAGCTGTTTTTT	CASGLEGGIGELFF
TRBV19	TRBJ2-7	-	-	TGTGCCAGTAGTATTGGACTGGATCCTACCTACGAGCAGTACTTC	CASSIGLDPTYEQYF
TRBV6-5	TRBJ1-6	-	-	TGTGCCAGCAGTTACGGGGACACGGTTTCACCCCTCCACTTT	CASSYGDTVSPLHF
TRBV10-3	TRBJ1-2	few	-	TGTGCCATCAGTGAGTCGACACAGGTCTATGGCTACACCTTC	CAISESTQVYGYTF
TRBV5-6	TRBJ2-7	-	-	TGTGCCAGCAGCTCCCCTCAGGGGCGGAACTACGAGCAGTACTTC	CASSSPQGRNYEQYF
TRBV19	TRBJ1-5	few	-	TGTGCCAGTAGTATGTCCGGGTATAGCAATCAGCCCCAGCATTTT	CASSMSGYSNQPQHF
TRBV4-1	TRBJ2-3	-	-	TGCGCCAGCAGCCAAGATTTGGAAGGGATTGGAACAGATACGCAGTATTTT	CASSQDLEGIGTDTQYF
TRBV7-9	TRBJ2-4	-	TRBD2	TGTGCCAGCAGCCCACGTCCGAGCGGGGCGGAAAACATTCAGTACTTC	CASSPRPSGAENIQYF
TRBV7-5	TRBJ2-2	once	-	TGTGTCAGAATGGAAGACAGGGAATATTTCAGCGGGGAGCTGTTTTTT	CVRMEDREYFSGELFF
TRBV7-2	TRBJ2-1	-	-	TGTGCCAGCAGCTACGAAACGGGGGCAGGGGGTTACAATGAGCAGTTCTTC	CASSYETGAGGYNEQFF
TRBV7-6	TRBJ1-1	-	-	TGTGCCAGCAGCTTAGGGGGCAGAGGGGACACTGAAGCTTTCTTT	CASSLGGRGDTEAFF
TRBV9	TRBJ1-1	-	-	TGTGCCAGCAGCGTAGTGTCCGAACCCACTGAAGCTTTCTTT	CASSVVSEPTEAFF
TRBV6-7	TRBJ2-1	large	-	TGTGCCAGCAGTTACGCGGCCCCCCTCTACAATGAGCAGTTCTTC	CASSYAAPLYNEQFF
TRBV7-2	TRBJ2-7	-	-	TGTGCCAGCAGCTTTACCACTAGCGAGCAGTACTTC	CASSFTTSEQYF
TRBV7-3	TRBJ1-1	-	-	TGTGCCAGCAGCCCACAGAGCGGGACCACTGAAGCTTTCTTT	CASSPQSGTTEAFF
TRBV4-2	TRBJ2-1	-	-	TGTGCCAGCAGCCAGACTGGCGGGGACCCCTACAATGAGCAGTTCTTC	CASSQTGGDPYNEQFF
TRBV5-4	TRBJ2-2	-	-	TGTGCCAGCAGCTCCCCCGGGAGCGGAGTAACCGGGGAGCTGTTTTTT	CASSSPGSGVTGELFF
TRBV5-8	TRBJ1-5	-	-	TGTGCCAGCAGCTTCATGGGGGGCAATCAGCCCCAGCATTTT	CASSFMGGNQPQHF
TRBV11-2	TRBJ1-6	-	-	TGTGCCAGCAGCCGCGGGACCGGTTATAATTCACCCCTCCACTTT	CASSRGTGYNSPLHF
TRBV11-3	TRBJ2-3	-	-	TGTGCCAGCAGCCTCATAGCTTCAGATACGCAGTATTTT	CASSLIASDTQYF
TRBV6-6	TRBJ2-5	-	-	TGTGCCAGCAGTTCCAGAGGGGGAGAGACCCAGTACTTC	CASSSRGGETQYF
TRBV19	TRBJ2-2	-	TRBD1	TGTGCCAGTAGTATCCTTACAGGGGGCGTTGCTACCGGGGAGCTGTTTTTT	CASSILTGGVATGELFF
TRBV2	TRBJ1-4	-	-	TGTGCCAGCAGTGTCTCTCCCCAACTTAATGAAAAACTGTTTTTT	CASSVSPQLNEKLFF
TRBV30	TRBJ1-6	-	-	TGTGCCTGGAGTCTGGGTGGCTCACCCCTCCACTTT	CAWSLGGSPLHF
TRBV4-1	TRBJ1-2	-	-	TGCGCCAGCAGCCCAAAAGGGAGCCATGGCTACACCTTC	CASSPKGSHGYTF
TRBV12-5	TRBJ2-3	-	-	TGTGCTAGTGGTTTCTCTCAATGGGCTTCCACAGATACGCAGTATTTT	CASGFSQWASTDTQYF
TRBV7-9	TRBJ2-3	-	-	TGTGCCAGCAGCTGGGAGTTGGATACGCAGTATTTT	CASSWELDTQYF
TRBV27	TRBJ2-7	-	-	TGTGCCAGCAGGCGCTCAGGGATACTTGATAACGAGCAGTACTTC	CASRRSGILDNEQYF
TRBV12-5	TRBJ2-1	large	-	TGTGCTAGTGGTTTGGACCAGGGGTATGAGCAGTTCTTC	CASGLDQGYEQFF
TRBV11-2	TRBJ2-2	-	TRBD2	TGTGCCAGCAGCTTAGGGACTAGCACCGGGGAGCTGTTTTTT	CASSLGTSTGELFF
TRBV18	TRBJ1-4	-	-	TGTGCCAGCTCCAAGACCGGGACAAAAACTGAAAAACTGTTTTTT	CASSKTGTKTEKLFF
TRBV4-1	TRBJ2-7	-	TRBD1	TGCGCCAGCAGCCAAGATTTGGAGAGGACAGGTAGTTCTTACGAGCAGTACTTC	CASSQDLERTGSSYEQYF
TRBV7-3	TRBJ1-6	-	-	TGTGCCAGCAGCTTAGTTTCCCTGAGTTCACCCCTCCACTTT	CASSLVSLSSPLHF
TRBV19	TRBJ1-1	-	-	TGTGCCAGTAGTACGGGCGGGGGGAAGTTTGGTGAAGCTTTCTTT	CASSTGGGKFGEAFF
TRBV6-8	TRBJ1-6	few	-	TGTGCCAGCAGTTACGGGGACACGGTTTCACCCCTCCACTTT	CASSYGDTVSPLHF
TRBV6-1	TRBJ1-1	once	-	TGTGCCAGCAGCCGAATGGGCCCGAACACTGAAGCTTTCTTT	CASSRMGPNTEAFF
TRBV6-1	TRBJ1-5	-	-	TGTGCCAGCAGTGATCTGTCCCGTGGCAATCAGCCCCAGCATTTT	CASSDLSRGNQPQHF
TRBV29-1	TRBJ2-7	once	TRBD1	TGCAGCGTGCGGGGGACAGGGGATAACTACGAGCAGTACTTC	CSVRGTGDNYEQYF
TRBV28	TRBJ1-1	once	-	TGTGCCAGCAGTTTTATGGGCGGGATTGGGACTGAAGCTTTCTTT	CASSFMGGIGTEAFF
TRBV5-6	TRBJ2-6	-	-	TGTGCCAGCAGCTTGGGAAGTCTAGGGGCCAACGTCCTGACTTTC	CASSLGSLGANVLTF
TRBV10-2	TRBJ2-3	-	-	TGCGCCAGCAGCGAACATCCGAGCCGCACAGATACGCAGTATTTT	CASSEHPSRTDTQYF
TRBV18	TRBJ2-3	-	-	TGTGCCAGCTCACCACCGATGGGCACAGATACGCAGTATTTT	CASSPPMGTDTQYF